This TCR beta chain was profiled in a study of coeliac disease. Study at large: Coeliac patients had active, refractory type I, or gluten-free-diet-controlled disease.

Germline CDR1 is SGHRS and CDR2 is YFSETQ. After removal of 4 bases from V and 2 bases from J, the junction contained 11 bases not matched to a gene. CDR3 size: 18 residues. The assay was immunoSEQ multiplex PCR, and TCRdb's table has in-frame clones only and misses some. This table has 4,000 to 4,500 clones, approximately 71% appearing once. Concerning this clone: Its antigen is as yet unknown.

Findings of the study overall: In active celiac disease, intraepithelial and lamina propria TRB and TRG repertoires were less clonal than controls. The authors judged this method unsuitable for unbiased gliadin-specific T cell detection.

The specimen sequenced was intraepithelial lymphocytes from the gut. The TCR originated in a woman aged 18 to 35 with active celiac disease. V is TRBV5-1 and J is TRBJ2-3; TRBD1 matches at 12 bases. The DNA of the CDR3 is TGCGCCAGCAGCCGCGGAAAGGGACAGGGGGCGGTCACAGATACGCAGTATTTT. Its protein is CASSRGKGQGAVTDTQYF.